Following are 14 T cell receptor beta chains from one sample sequenced in a study of blood T cell repertoires in COVID-19. Clones were sequenced by immunoSEQ multiplex PCR, and TCRdb holds only the in-frame ones, with some missing. The table records a few hundred thousand clones, about 87% of them present only once. Material: PBMCs or T cells enriched from blood (not recorded which). These receptors were obtained from a man under 40 who had recovered from COVID-19.

The CDR3 spells CASSAPGQVRGYTF. CDR3 sequence (DNA): TGTGCCAGCAGTGCCCCGGGACAGGTGCGGGGCTACACCTTC. The genes are TRBV28 and TRBJ1-2; 8 bases align to TRBD1. The germline CDR1 and CDR2 sequences are MDHEN and SYDVKM. The J segment lost 8 bases and the V segment lost 5 bases, leaving 10 bases of the junction unmatched. The CDR3 consists of 14 residues.

The chain couples TRBV7-9 to TRBJ1-6, with D unresolved. This CDR3 has 16 residues. Germline CDR1 is SEHNR and CDR2 is FQNEAQ (reference sequence). Between the trimmed V and J ends, which lost 1 base and 4 bases, there was a span of 11 bases. Here the CDR3 DNA reads TGTGCCAGCAGCTTAGTAAGTTGGGAGTATAATTCACCCCTCCACTTT. It codes for CASSLVSWEYNSPLHF.

The chain recombines TRBV7-2 with TRBJ2-1; no reliable D call. Trimming pared 4 bases from V and 2 bases from J, leaving 9 bases between. Germline V CDR1 and CDR2: SGHTA, FQGNSA. This CDR3 region has 14 residues. The CDR3 is CASSSSSAYNEQFF. The CDR3 DNA follows: TGTGCCAGCAGCTCTTCGAGCGCCTACAATGAGCAGTTCTTC.

J is TRBJ2-7 and V is TRBV28, with 12 nucleotides matching TRBD1. The V segment lost 4 bases and the J segment 7 bases; nucleotides outside the gene matches: 8. The germline V gene encodes CDR1 MDHEN and CDR2 SYDVKM. CDR3 size: 15 residues. The CDR3: CASSSIGTGGFEQYF. In DNA form, the CDR3 reads TGTGCCAGCAGTTCGATCGGGACAGGGGGCTTTGAGCAGTACTTC.

This chain joins TRBV14 and TRBJ1-4, with 9 bases that match TRBD1. With V trimmed by 1 base and J by 8 bases, 5 bases remained unmatched. The germline V gene encodes CDR1 SGHDN and CDR2 FVKESK. This CDR3 is 15 amino acids long. This CDR3 is CASSQGDRVWEKLFF. In DNA, the CDR3 is TGTGCCAGCAGCCAAGGGGACAGGGTTTGGGAAAAACTGTTTTTT.

The chain couples TRBV9 to TRBJ2-7; possibly TRBD2 for D (5 bases). Germline V gene sequence: CDR1 SGDLS, CDR2 YYNGEE. The CDR3 spans 12 residues. V shed 5 bases and J shed 3 bases, with 9 bases lying between them. Here the CDR3 reads CASSGLDYEQYF. The CDR3 DNA sequence: TGTGCCAGCAGTGGACTTGACTACGAGCAGTACTTC.

This clone was recorded once. V and J are TRBV29-1 and TRBJ2-2, with TRBD1 identical over 7 bases. The CDR3 runs to 14 residues. Germline-derived CDR1 and CDR2 are SQVTM and ANQGSEA. The V gene end was trimmed by 6 bases and the J gene end by 1 base; junction bases not matched to a gene: 5. The CDR3 reads CSVPDRVNTGELFF. In DNA form, the CDR3 reads TGCAGCGTGCCAGACAGGGTGAACACCGGGGAGCTGTTTTTT.

The chain employs TRBV13 and TRBJ2-7; the match to TRBD2 covers 9 bases. Germline assignment: CDR1 PRHDT and CDR2 FYEKMQ (reference sequence). The CDR3 length is 14 residues. After removal of 1 base from V and 5 bases from J, the junction contained 3 bases not matched to a gene. CDR3 sequence (DNA): TGTGCCAGCAGCTTAGAACTAGCGGGCGACGAGCAGTACTTC. It is translated as CASSLELAGDEQYF. The full variable domain, in which reference TRBV13 and TRBJ2-7 provide the parts outside the CDR3, is AAGVIQSPRHLIKEKRETATLKCYPIPRHDTVYWYQQGPGQDPQFLISFYEKMQSDKGSIPDRFSAQQFSDYHSELNMSSLELGDSALYFCASSLELAGDEQYFGPGTRLTVT.

The rearrangement joins TRBV7-9 to TRBJ2-7, with 10 bases aligning to TRBD1. In germline, CDR1 is SEHNR, CDR2 FQNEAQ (reference sequence). The CDR3 loop spans 14 amino acids. Trimming cost V 4 bases and J 7 bases; bases outside gene matches: 7. The CDR3 here is CASSSGQGYWEQYF. CDR3 sequence (DNA): TGTGCCAGCAGCTCGGGACAGGGGTATTGGGAGCAGTACTTC.

V is TRBV6-5 and J is TRBJ1-6; possibly TRBD1 for D (6 bases). Germline V gene lookup returns CDR1 MNHEY and CDR2 SVGAGI. This CDR3 is 15 amino acids long. V shed 5 bases and J shed 1 base, with 9 bases lying between them. The CDR3 is CASSTTGSYNSPLHF. In DNA form, the CDR3 reads TGTGCCAGCAGTACTACAGGGTCCTATAATTCACCCCTCCACTTT.

The V and J genes are TRBV7-6 and TRBJ2-3, with D possibly being TRBD2 (7 bases). The V end was cut by 1 base, the J end by 7 bases, with 18 bases between. Germline V gene lookup returns CDR1 SGHVS and CDR2 FNYEAQ. This CDR3 has 16 residues. CDR3 protein: CASSLEGGGKVNTQYF. CDR3 DNA sequence: TGTGCCAGCAGCTTAGAAGGGGGGGGCAAGGTTAATACGCAGTATTTT.

The V gene is TRBV3-1 (or the pseudogene TRBV3-2), the J gene TRBJ1-1, with no clear D. Germline V lookup: CDR1 LGHDT, CDR2 YNNKEL (reference sequence). V was shortened by 4 bases and J by 1 base, with 13 bases between the two germline ends. This CDR3 is 15 amino acids long. In nucleotides, the CDR3 is TGTGCCAGCAGCCTGGCGGCCACCCAGAACACTGAAGCTTTCTTT. Translation gives CASSLAATQNTEAFF.

This clone was detected once. The CDR3 protein is CASRGIRGTQETQYF. CDR3 nucleotide sequence: TGCGCCAGCAGGGGAATCAGGGGGACCCAAGAGACCCAGTACTTC. The chain carries TRBV10-2 and TRBJ2-5, with TRBD1 identical over 7 bases. Trimming took 6 bases from V and 1 from J; bases not matched to a gene: 8. The CDR3 has 15 amino acids. The germline V gene has CDR1 WSHSY and CDR2 SAAADI.

V is TRBV5-1 and J is TRBJ2-2; no firm D call. V dropped 5 bases and J dropped 1 base, with 9 bases sitting between them. In germline, CDR1 is SGHRS, CDR2 YFSETQ. The CDR3 runs to 14 residues. CDR3 amino acids: CASRLTVNTGELFF. The CDR3 DNA is TGCGCCAGCAGACTGACTGTGAACACCGGGGAGCTGTTTTTT.